The 30 T cell receptor beta chains below all came from one sample that was sequenced in a study of cytotoxic CD8 clonotypes in ibrutinib-treated CLL. The method was immunoSEQ multiplex PCR; TCRdb's version includes in-frame clones alone and lacks a portion of them. In the table there are some 200,000 clones, about 72% of which are singletons. Here the sequenced sample was PBMCs, taken after 24 months of ibrutinib treatment. These receptors all stem from a human donor with chronic lymphocytic leukemia.

The CDR3 protein is CASSLRGRGHEQFF. The CDR3 nucleotides read TGTGCCAGCAGTTTACGGGGCAGGGGCCATGAGCAGTTCTTC. This chain links TRBV27 with TRBJ2-1; weak D call: TRBD1 (6 bases). Trimming cost V 2 bases and J 8 bases, with 13 bases left between them. There are 14 residues in the CDR3. Germline CDR1 reads MNHEY; CDR2 reads SMNVEV (reference sequence).

V usage is TRBV29-1 and J usage is TRBJ2-2; no definite D call. Germline V gene sequence: CDR1 SQVTM, CDR2 ANQGSEA. Trimming left V 5 bases short and J 5 bases short, with 6 bases between. The CDR3 has 11 residues. The DNA for the CDR3 is TGCAGCGTTATCAGGACCGGGGAGCTGTTTTTT. Amino acid sequence: CSVIRTGELFF.

Worth noting for this clone: One junction end disagrees with the germline gene, perhaps due to a read error. The genes are TRBV7-7 and TRBJ2-5; 8 bases are a match to TRBD2. The CDR3 covers 13 residues. Germline V gene data show CDR1 as SSHAT and CDR2 as FNYEAQ (reference sequence). This CDR3 is CASSLGLGGTQYF. CDR3 nucleotides: TGTGCTAGCAGCTTGGGACTAGGGGGGACCCAGTACTTC.

V is TRBV18 and J is TRBJ1-4; tentative D call: TRBD1 (5 bases). Trimming removed 3 bases from V and 1 base from J, with 12 bases in between. Germline CDR1 KGHSH, CDR2 LQKENI. CDR3 length: 16 residues. The chain's CDR3 is CASSPFAGGTNEKLFF. The CDR3 region has the DNA TGTGCCAGCTCACCTTTCGCGGGGGGAACTAATGAAAAACTGTTTTTT. Together with reference TRBV18 and TRBJ1-4, the CDR3 gives the full variable domain: NAGVMQNPRHLVRRRGQEARLRCSPMKGHSHVYWYRQLPEEGLKFMVYLQKENIIDESGMPKERFSAEFPKEGPSILRIQQVVRGDSAAYFCASSPFAGGTNEKLFFGSGTQLSVL.

The chain is built from TRBV28 and TRBJ1-2; D not certain. The germline V and J ends were trimmed by 2 bases and 6 bases, with 10 bases remaining between them. Germline loops: CDR1 MDHEN, CDR2 SYDVKM. CDR3 length equals 13 residues. The CDR3 DNA sequence: TGTGCCAGCAGTTTAAGACTAACTCATGGCTACACCTTC. Its translation is CASSLRLTHGYTF.

This clone was seen just once. CDR3 protein: CASSSAGTGRYGGYTF. The CDR3 coding sequence is TGTGCCAGCAGCTCCGCCGGGACAGGCCGATATGGCGGCTACACCTTC. The chain combines TRBV13 with TRBJ1-2; TRBD1 matches at 8 bases. The germline V gene encodes CDR1 PRHDT and CDR2 FYEKMQ (reference sequence). This CDR3 is built from 16 residues. The trim removed 4 bases at V and 8 bases at J, leaving 15 bases unmatched.

V is TRBV19 and J is TRBJ2-1; 10 bases align to TRBD2. Germline V gives CDR1 LNHDA, CDR2 SQIVND (reference sequence). The CDR3 spans 16 residues. Germline trimming cut 1 base from V and 6 bases from J; bases unmatched to any gene: 6. The CDR3 sequence: CASSIATSGFFNEQFF. The CDR3, as DNA: TGTGCCAGTAGTATAGCGACTAGCGGGTTCTTCAATGAGCAGTTCTTC. The variable domain in full, with the rest retrieved from reference TRBV19 and TRBJ2-1, is DGGITQSPKYLFRKEGQNVTLSCEQNLNHDAMYWYRQDPGQGLRLIYYSQIVNDFQKGDIAEGYSVSREKKESFPLTVTSAQKNPTAFYLCASSIATSGFFNEQFFGPGTRLTVL.

The chain couples TRBV28 to TRBJ2-7; TRBD1 agrees at 7 bases. V shed 4 bases and J 7 bases; nucleotides not matched to a gene: 13. This CDR3 has 15 amino acids. Germline V CDR1 and CDR2: MDHEN, SYDVKM. CDR3 nucleotides: TGTGCCAGCAGTTCGTCGGGACAGAGATTAAGTGAGCAGTACTTC. The encoded protein is CASSSSGQRLSEQYF.

The genes are TRBV15 and TRBJ1-5; D remains ambiguous. V was shortened by 1 base and J by 5 bases, with 12 bases between the two germline ends. Germline loops: CDR1 LNHNV, CDR2 YYDKDF (reference sequence). The CDR3 has 15 amino acids. The CDR3 loop is CATSRGRQDDQPQHF. CDR3 in DNA: TGTGCCACCAGCAGAGGTAGGCAGGACGATCAGCCCCAGCATTTT.

The V gene is TRBV7-9, the J gene TRBJ2-3; no firm D call. The CDR3 contains 12 residues. CDR1 is SEHNR, CDR2 FQNEAQ, per germline (reference sequence). The germline V and J ends were trimmed by 2 bases and 5 bases, with 5 bases remaining between them. DNA for the CDR3: TGTGCCAGCAGCTTATATGGAGATACGCAGTATTTT. Protein product: CASSLYGDTQYF.

The chain has TRBV6-6 and TRBJ2-1; 15 nucleotides agree with TRBD2. This CDR3 contains 15 residues. Germline values: CDR1 MNHNY, CDR2 SVGAGI (reference sequence). The J segment lost 9 bases and the V segment lost 5 bases, leaving 5 bases of the junction unmatched. This CDR3 reads CASSGPGLAGGEQFF. The DNA for the CDR3 is TGTGCCAGCAGTGGCCCGGGACTAGCGGGAGGTGAGCAGTTCTTC.

This chain uses TRBV4-3 with TRBJ1-4; unclear D gene. Trimming removed 2 bases at V and 0 bases at J, with 7 bases between. There are 15 residues in the CDR3. Germline loops: CDR1 LGHNA, CDR2 YSLEER. CDR3 in amino acids: CASSQRYATNEKLFF. CDR3 nucleotide sequence: TGCGCCAGCAGCCAACGGTATGCAACTAATGAAAAACTGTTTTTT.

This sequence joins TRBV7-9 and TRBJ2-4; 8 bases align to TRBD1. The CDR3 sequence is 16 residues long. The J segment lost 4 bases and the V segment lost 5 bases, leaving 10 bases of the junction unmatched. Germline-derived CDR1 and CDR2 are SEHNR and FQNEAQ (reference sequence). The DNA of the CDR3 is TGTGCCAGCAGCCCCTGGACAGGGAGGTTAAAAAACATTCAGTACTTC. The encoded protein is CASSPWTGRLKNIQYF.

J is TRBJ1-2 and V is TRBV7-9; D is perhaps TRBD1 (5 bases). Germline values: CDR1 SEHNR, CDR2 FQNEAQ (reference sequence). CDR3 size: 15 residues. V was trimmed by 6 bases and J by 0 bases, leaving 14 bases between them. The CDR3 sequence: CASRTGDVANYGYTF. The CDR3 DNA is TGTGCCAGCAGGACTGGGGACGTAGCTAACTATGGCTACACCTTC.

This clone was seen only a few times. The rearrangement uses TRBV4-1 and TRBJ1-2; 8 bases align to TRBD1. This CDR3 is built from 14 residues. Germline CDR1 MGHRA, CDR2 YSYEKL. The V and J ends lost 3 bases and 10 bases, in that order; junction bases with no gene match: 10. CDR3 amino acids: CASSQGGQGKLYTF. The CDR3 coding sequence is TGCGCCAGCAGCCAGGGAGGACAGGGTAAACTCTACACCTTC.

The V and J genes are TRBV25-1 and TRBJ2-2; 8 nucleotides agree with TRBD2. Per the germline V gene, CDR1 is MGHDK and CDR2 is SYGVNS. V shed 3 bases and J 5 bases; nucleotides not matched to a gene: 8. The CDR3 length is 16 residues. CDR3 sequence: CASSDRGLGTTGELFF. The CDR3 region has the DNA TGTGCCAGCAGTGACCGGGGACTAGGGACAACCGGGGAGCTGTTTTTT.

The rearrangement joins TRBV4-2 to TRBJ2-2; 10 bases line up with TRBD2. V gave up 4 bases and J gave up 5 bases; unmatched junction bases: 4. The CDR3 has 15 amino acids. Germline lookup yields CDR1 LGHNA and CDR2 YNFKEQ. CDR3 region: CASSPSGRGTGELFF. CDR3 in DNA: TGTGCCAGCAGCCCAAGCGGGAGGGGAACCGGGGAGCTGTTTTTT.

The J gene is TRBJ1-4, the V gene TRBV7-9, with 7 bases that match TRBD1. J gave up 10 bases and V 1 base, and 9 bases lay outside the gene matches. The germline CDR1 and CDR2 sequences are SEHNR and FQNEAQ (reference sequence). This CDR3 region has 15 residues. The CDR3 here is CASSLGPGQSGKLFF. The CDR3 DNA is TGTGCCAGCAGCTTAGGGCCGGGACAGAGTGGAAAACTGTTTTTT.

The genes are TRBV29-1 and TRBJ2-3; 9 positions match TRBD2. The CDR3 runs 14 residues. J gave up 6 bases and V 2 bases, and 6 bases lay outside the gene matches. Germline V gene data show CDR1 as SQVTM and CDR2 as ANQGSEA. CDR3 loop: CSVEISGSFDTQYF. DNA of the CDR3: TGCAGCGTTGAAATTAGCGGGAGTTTTGATACGCAGTATTTT.

The chain combines TRBV7-2 with TRBJ2-2, with D perhaps matching TRBD1 (5 bases). V lost 3 bases and J 4 bases, leaving 6 bases between the germline ends. Germline CDR1 and CDR2: SGHTA and FQGNSA. CDR3 length: 13 residues. The DNA of the CDR3 is TGTGCCAGCAGCTTCAGGGCCACCGGGGAGCTGTTTTTT. Protein: CASSFRATGELFF.

The chain has TRBV7-9 and TRBJ2-1, with 9 bases fitting TRBD1. J gave up 14 bases and V 3 bases, and 8 bases lay outside the gene matches. This CDR3 region has 13 residues. Germline CDR1 and CDR2: SEHNR and FQNEAQ (reference sequence). The CDR3, as DNA: TGTGCCAGCAGCTTGGGGACAGGGAATTTTAAGTTCTTC. Amino acid sequence: CASSLGTGNFKFF. The full variable domain, its missing parts supplied by reference TRBV7-9 and TRBJ2-1, is DTGVSQNPRHKITKRGQNVTFRCDPISEHNRLYWYRQTLGQGPEFLTYFQNEAQLEKSRLLSDRFSAERPKGSFSTLEIQRTEQGDSAMYLCASSLGTGNFKFFGPGTRLTVL.

This clone was detected a few times. The V and J genes are TRBV5-1 and TRBJ2-2; D call uncertain. In germline, CDR1 is SGHRS, CDR2 YFSETQ. V dropped 2 bases and J dropped 0 bases, with 8 bases sitting between them. The CDR3 contains 15 residues. The CDR3 protein is CASSFLAANTGELFF. For the CDR3, the DNA is TGCGCCAGCAGCTTCTTGGCTGCGAACACCGGGGAGCTGTTTTTT.

The chain couples TRBV21-1 to TRBJ2-7; TRBD1 was called by the table and not checked on the DNA. TRBV21-1 is deemed a pseudogene. This CDR3 has 14 residues. The CDR3 spells CARENRGPTYEQYF. The CDR3, as DNA: TGTGCCAGGGAAAACAGGGGACCGACCTACGAGCAGTACTTC.

The gene calls are TRBV5-1 and TRBJ2-3; D call uncertain. V was cut by 1 base and J by 4 bases, with 10 bases left in between. Germline values: CDR1 SGHRS, CDR2 YFSETQ. This CDR3 region has 14 residues. The CDR3 sequence is CASSLFRISDTQYF. CDR3 nucleotide sequence: TGCGCCAGCAGCTTGTTCAGGATATCAGATACGCAGTATTTT.

CDR3 nucleotides: TGCGCCAGCAGCCCCTGGAGGGGAAACACTGAAGCTTTCTTT. Translation gives CASSPWRGNTEAFF. This chain joins TRBV5-1 and TRBJ1-1, with D perhaps TRBD1 (5 bases). Germline CDR1 SGHRS, CDR2 YFSETQ. The V and J ends lost 4 bases and 2 bases respectively, with 12 bases between them. The CDR3 has 14 residues.

This clone has more than one count but fewer than ten. This chain links TRBV5-1 with TRBJ1-2; the D is unclear. Germline CDR1 SGHRS, CDR2 YFSETQ. The CDR3 spans 14 residues. Trimming shortened V by 0 bases and J by 2 bases, and 8 bases separated the two germline ends. The CDR3 spells CASSLDARNYGYTF. The CDR3 nucleotides read TGCGCCAGCAGCTTGGACGCCAGAAACTATGGCTACACCTTC.

This chain uses TRBV30 with TRBJ2-7, with D possibly being TRBD1 (7 bases). The CDR3 sequence is 13 residues long. Trimming left V 3 bases short and J 3 bases short, with 12 bases between. Germline V CDR1 and CDR2: GTSNPN, SVGIG (reference sequence). The CDR3 sequence is CAWSGGQSYEQYF. CDR3 coding DNA: TGTGCCTGGAGCGGGGGACAGAGCTACGAGCAGTACTTC.

The V and J genes are TRBV4-3 and TRBJ1-1; D perhaps matches TRBD1 (6 bases). This CDR3 region has 14 residues. Trimming took 5 bases from V and 4 from J, leaving 14 bases between them. Germline V lookup: CDR1 LGHNA, CDR2 YSLEER. The CDR3 protein is CASSYGSRGTEAFF. The CDR3 DNA is TGCGCCAGCAGCTACGGATCCAGGGGCACTGAAGCTTTCTTT.

The rearrangement uses TRBV9 and TRBJ2-3; 9 bases fit TRBD2. The CDR3 covers 15 residues. The ends lost 6 bases at V and 2 bases at J; junction bases unmatched: 7. Germline CDR1 SGDLS, CDR2 YYNGEE. CDR3 coding DNA: TGTGCCAGCACGTTGACTAGCGGTCACACAGATACGCAGTATTTT. This sequence encodes CASTLTSGHTDTQYF.

The chain employs TRBV9 and TRBJ2-1, with D tentatively TRBD1 (5 bases). V was cut by 0 bases and J by 8 bases, with 18 bases left in between. Germline CDR1 and CDR2: SGDLS and YYNGEE. The CDR3 is 16 amino acids. CDR3 sequence reads: CASSVALGRSGDEQFF. The CDR3 DNA reads TGTGCCAGCAGCGTAGCACTGGGGCGGAGTGGGGATGAGCAGTTCTTC. The full variable domain, completed using reference TRBV9 and TRBJ2-1, is DSGVTQTPKHLITATGQRVTLRCSPRSGDLSVYWYQQSLDQGLQFLIQYYNGEERAKGNILERFSAQQFPDLHSELNLSSLELGDSALYFCASSVALGRSGDEQFFGPGTRLTVL.